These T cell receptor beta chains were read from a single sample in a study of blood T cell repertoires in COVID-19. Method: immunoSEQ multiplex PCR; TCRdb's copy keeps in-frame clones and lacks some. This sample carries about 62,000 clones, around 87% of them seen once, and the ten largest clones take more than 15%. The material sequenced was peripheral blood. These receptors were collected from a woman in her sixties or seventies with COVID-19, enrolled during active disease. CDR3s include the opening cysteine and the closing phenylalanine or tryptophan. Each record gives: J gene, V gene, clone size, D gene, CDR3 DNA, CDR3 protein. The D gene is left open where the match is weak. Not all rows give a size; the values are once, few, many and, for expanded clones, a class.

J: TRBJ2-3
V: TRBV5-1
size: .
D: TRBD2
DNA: TGCGCCAGCAGCTTGATTGCGGGGGACACAGATACGCAGTATTTT
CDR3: CASSLIAGDTDTQYF

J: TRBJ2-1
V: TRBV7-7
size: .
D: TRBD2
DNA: TGTGCTAGCAGCTTAGGACTAGCAGGAAATGAGCAGTTCTTC
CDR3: CASSLGLAGNEQFF

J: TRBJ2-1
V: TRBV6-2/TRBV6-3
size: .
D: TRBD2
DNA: TGTGCCAGCAGTCGGAGCGGGAGAAATGGTGAGCAGTTCTTC
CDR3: CASSRSGRNGEQFF

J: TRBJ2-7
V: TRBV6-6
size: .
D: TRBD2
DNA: TGTGCCAGCAGACCTAAAGCGGGAGGGCCCTACGAGCAGTACTTC
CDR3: CASRPKAGGPYEQYF

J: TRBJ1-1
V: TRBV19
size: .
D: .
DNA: TGTGCCAGTAGTCCCCAGGTTGCGGGGGCAAAGGGGCAAGCTTTCTTT
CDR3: CASSPQVAGAKGQAFF

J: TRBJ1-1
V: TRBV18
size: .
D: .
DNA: TGTGCCAGCTTCACAAGCAGGGGACGCTACGGCACTGAAGCTTTCTTT
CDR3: CASFTSRGRYGTEAFF

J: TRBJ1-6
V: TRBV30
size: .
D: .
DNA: TGTGCCTGGAGTGTAGTTACTACTTCCCTCCACTTT
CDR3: CAWSVVTTSLHF

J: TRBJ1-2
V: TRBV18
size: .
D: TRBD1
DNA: TGTGCCAGCTCACCCCGGACAGGGCCCTATGGCTACACCTTC
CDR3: CASSPRTGPYGYTF

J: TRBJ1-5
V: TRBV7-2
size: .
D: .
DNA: TGTGCCAGCAGCTTAATCAGGGATCAGCCCCAGCATTTT
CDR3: CASSLIRDQPQHF

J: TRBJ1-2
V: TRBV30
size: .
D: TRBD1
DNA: TGTGCCTGGAGTCAAGGGACAGCTCAGAACTATGGCTACACCTTC
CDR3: CAWSQGTAQNYGYTF

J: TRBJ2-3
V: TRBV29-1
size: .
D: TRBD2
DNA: TGCAGCGGGTCCGGGGGGACGGGTACGCAGTATTTT
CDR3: CSGSGGTGTQYF

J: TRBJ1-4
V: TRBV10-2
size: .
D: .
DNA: TGCGCCAGCAGAGACAGGTCTAATGAAAAACTGTTTTTT
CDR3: CASRDRSNEKLFF

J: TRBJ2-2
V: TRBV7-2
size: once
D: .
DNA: TGTGCCAGCAGTTCAGCGGTGGAGCTGTTTTTT
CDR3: CASSSAVELFF

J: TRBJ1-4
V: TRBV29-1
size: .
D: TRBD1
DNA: TGCAGCGTTAAAGGGGGACAGGTTAATGAAAAACTGTTTTTT
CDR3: CSVKGGQVNEKLFF

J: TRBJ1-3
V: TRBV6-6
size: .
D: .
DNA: TGTGCCAGCAGGCAAGAGGGTGGTGGAAACACCATATATTTT
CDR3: CASRQEGGGNTIYF

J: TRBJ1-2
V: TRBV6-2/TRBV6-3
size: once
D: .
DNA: TGTGCCAGCAGTTCGGGCCACGGGGTATACTATGGCTACACCTTC
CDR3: CASSSGHGVYYGYTF

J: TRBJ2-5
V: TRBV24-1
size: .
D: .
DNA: TGTGCCACCAGTGATATAACAGGGCTCGGAGAGACCCAGTACTTC
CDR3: CATSDITGLGETQYF

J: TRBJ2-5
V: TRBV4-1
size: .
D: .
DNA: TGCGCCAGCAGCCCGTCTGGCGGACAAGAGACCCAGTACTTC
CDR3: CASSPSGGQETQYF

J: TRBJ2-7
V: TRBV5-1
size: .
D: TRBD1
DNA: TGCGCCAGCAGGCCGACAGGGGTCTACGAGCAGTACTTC
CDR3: CASRPTGVYEQYF

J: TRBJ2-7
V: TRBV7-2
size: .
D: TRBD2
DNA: TGTGCCAGCAGCTCGGGACTAGCGGCCTACGAGCAGTACTTC
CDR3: CASSSGLAAYEQYF

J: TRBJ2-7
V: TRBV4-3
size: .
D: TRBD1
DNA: TGCGCCAGCAGCCAAGATACGGGACAGGGGCCTTACGAGCAGTACTTC
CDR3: CASSQDTGQGPYEQYF

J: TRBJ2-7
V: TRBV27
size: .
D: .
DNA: TGTGCCAGCAGTTTGATGCAGGGTAGCCACGAGCAGTACTTC
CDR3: CASSLMQGSHEQYF

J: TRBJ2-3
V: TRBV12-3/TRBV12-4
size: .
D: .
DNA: TGTGCCAGCAGCTACCGCACAGATACGCAGTATTTT
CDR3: CASSYRTDTQYF

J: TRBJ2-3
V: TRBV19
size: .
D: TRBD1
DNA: TGTGCCAGTAGTATAAGCGGACAGGGGATCTTTGATACGCAGTATTTT
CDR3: CASSISGQGIFDTQYF

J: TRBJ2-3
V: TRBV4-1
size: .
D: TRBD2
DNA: TGCGCCAGCAGCCAAGGTCCTGGACTAGCGGGGTCCGGAGATACGCAGTATTTT
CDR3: CASSQGPGLAGSGDTQYF

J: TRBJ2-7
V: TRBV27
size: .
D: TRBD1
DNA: TGTGCCAGCAGTGGGTTCGGGACAGGGGCACACGAGCAGTACTTC
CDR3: CASSGFGTGAHEQYF

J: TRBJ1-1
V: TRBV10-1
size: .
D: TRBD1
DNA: TGCGCCAGTAGGGTACAGGGGATGAGGACTGAAGCTTTCTTT
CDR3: CASRVQGMRTEAFF